These T cell receptor beta chains were read from a single sample in a study of response to subunit inactivated influenza vaccine. TCRdb called the RT-PCR reads again in MiXCR, with one record for every CDR3 protein. The repertoire has about 650,000 distinct CDR3 sequences, 12% to 15% of them found once; the top ten carry around 7.6%. Here the sequenced sample was PBMCs from blood, taken about 14 days before vaccination. Receptor source: a man in his fifties or sixties who received an inactivated influenza vaccine. Each CDR3 is given with its conserved first and last residue. The D gene is left open where the match is weak. Clone size, where shown, is once, few, many, or a class for clones that have expanded.

-,TRBJ2-3,-,TRBV28,TGTGCCAGCAGTTTGACGGGGTTTGGGTCAGATACGCAGTATTTT,CASSLTGFGSDTQYF
few,TRBJ2-1,-,TRBV27,TGTGCCAGCAGCGAGCGGACCTCCTACAATGAGCAGTTCTTC,CASSERTSYNEQFF
few,TRBJ2-5,-,TRBV12-3/TRBV12-4,TGTGCCAGCAAGGCATCAGCTGGAGAGACCCAGTACTTC,CASKASAGETQYF
-,TRBJ2-7,-,TRBV28,TGTGCCAGCAGATCCTTCTCGTACGAGCAGTACTTC,CASRSFSYEQYF
-,TRBJ2-7,TRBD2,TRBV29-1,TGCAGCGTAAAACCTAGCGGCCCCTCCGAGCAGTACTTC,CSVKPSGPSEQYF
-,TRBJ2-1,TRBD1,TRBV7-9,TGTGCCAGCAGCTGGAGAACAGGGGGCCTCTCCTACAATGAGCAGTTCTTC,CASSWRTGGLSYNEQFF
few,TRBJ2-1,TRBD2,TRBV29-1,TGCAGCGCCCGACTAGCGGGAGACAATGAGCAGTTCTTC,CSARLAGDNEQFF
few,TRBJ2-1,-,TRBV12-3/TRBV12-4,TGTGCCAGCAGACGTAGTTCGCAGTTCTTC,CASRRSSQFF
few,TRBJ1-2,-,TRBV12-3/TRBV12-4,TGTGCCAGCAGTTTAAGCTCTCGGGGCTACACCTTC,CASSLSSRGYTF
-,TRBJ1-5,-,TRBV9,TGTGCCAGCAGCGTAGGTGCGGTGAATCAGCCCCAGCATTTT,CASSVGAVNQPQHF
-,TRBJ2-3,TRBD2,TRBV5-1,TGCGCCAGCATCCGAGGGGGGACTAGCGGGGGTGCAGATACGCAGTATTTT,CASIRGGTSGGADTQYF
-,TRBJ2-4,-,TRBV27,TGTGCCAGCAGTTTTGGCCTCTACGGTTACTTC,CASSFGLYGYF
-,TRBJ2-1,-,TRBV20-1,TGCAGTGCCATGAAGGGGGGGCCTTCTTATGAGCAGTTCTTC,CSAMKGGPSYEQFF
few,TRBJ1-5,-,TRBV4-2,TGTGCCAGCAGCCAAGCGTTTGGGGATCAGCCCCAGCATTTT,CASSQAFGDQPQHF
-,TRBJ2-5,TRBD1,TRBV5-1,TGCGCCAGCAGCTTGCCGACAGGGGGTCATCAAGAGACCCAGTACTTC,CASSLPTGGHQETQYF
few,TRBJ1-5,TRBD1,TRBV29-1,TGCAGCGTGGGGACAGGGAGGCATCAGCCCCAGCATTTT,CSVGTGRHQPQHF
few,TRBJ2-2,-,TRBV4-1,TGCGCCAGCAGCCGGGGACCCAGGGGTCGCACCGGGGAGCTGTTTTTT,CASSRGPRGRTGELFF
-,TRBJ1-2,-,TRBV6-7,TGTGCCAGCGCCTACGCCGCAGACTATGGCTACACCTTC,CASAYAADYGYTF
few,TRBJ1-4,-,TRBV25-1,TGTGCCAGCAGTTCCGACCCGGTGGGTGAAAAACTGTTTTTT,CASSSDPVGEKLFF
few,TRBJ2-2,-,TRBV6-5,TGTGCCAGCAGTTACTCACAGGGAGCCGGGGAGCTGTTTTTT,CASSYSQGAGELFF
few,TRBJ2-1,TRBD2,TRBV18,TGTGCCAGCTCATCCGAAGCGGGAGTGGGGAATGAGCAGTTCTTC,CASSSEAGVGNEQFF
-,TRBJ2-6,TRBD1,TRBV27,TGTGCCAGCAGTTTAGGGGACAGGGTTGCGACTGGGGCCAACGTCCTGACTTTC,CASSLGDRVATGANVLTF
-,TRBJ1-6,-,TRBV27,TGTGCCAGCAGTGCACTAGCCCGCTCCTATAATTCACCCCTCCACTTT,CASSALARSYNSPLHF
-,TRBJ2-3,-,TRBV20-1,TGCAGTGCTAGGGGTTGGGACGCCAGAAGGGCAGATACGCAGTATTTT,CSARGWDARRADTQYF
-,TRBJ2-3,-,TRBV5-1,TGCGCCAGCAGCCCCTTCAAGGGATGGACTACAGATACGCAGTATTTT,CASSPFKGWTTDTQYF
few,TRBJ2-3,-,TRBV19,TGTGCCAGTAGTACGCTTACATCTTTCCGGACAGATACGCAGTATTTT,CASSTLTSFRTDTQYF
many,TRBJ2-7,TRBD2,TRBV14,TGTGCCAGCAGCCAAGATCGGCTAGCGGGAGACGAGCAGTACTTC,CASSQDRLAGDEQYF
few,TRBJ2-3,-,TRBV5-1,TGCGCCAGCAGCCCCCTGCGGGGCGATACGCAGTATTTT,CASSPLRGDTQYF
many,TRBJ2-7,TRBD2,TRBV20-1,TGCAGTACGGGGCGGAGCGGGAGTTTGTCCCGGGCGGGGTCCTACGAGCAGTACTTC,CSTGRSGSLSRAGSYEQYF
many,TRBJ2-7,-,TRBV7-2,TGTGCCAGCAGCCCCTCGATGGGGCCCTACGAGCAGTACTTC,CASSPSMGPYEQYF
-,TRBJ1-2,TRBD1,TRBV29-1,TGCAGCGTTGGGAACCTGGGACAGGGAGGGCATGGCTACACCTTC,CSVGNLGQGGHGYTF
-,TRBJ2-7,TRBD1,TRBV28,TGTGCCAGTCTAGAGACAGGGGGCTCCTACGAGCAGTACTTC,CASLETGGSYEQYF
few,TRBJ2-7,TRBD2,TRBV5-5,TGTGCCAGCAGCTCGACGACTAGCGGGGCCTACGAGCAGTACTTC,CASSSTTSGAYEQYF
few,TRBJ2-3,-,TRBV20-1,TGCAGTGCCCGGGGAGATCCCCCGAGAGATACGCAGTATTTT,CSARGDPPRDTQYF
-,TRBJ1-5,TRBD1,TRBV12-3/TRBV12-4,TGTGCCAGCAGACCGGGACAGATGAATCAGCCCCAGCATTTT,CASRPGQMNQPQHF
-,TRBJ2-3,TRBD2,TRBV5-1,TGCGCCAGCAGCGCCTGGGGGAGGGATCTAAGCACAGATACGCAGTATTTT,CASSAWGRDLSTDTQYF
-,TRBJ2-5,-,TRBV23-1,TGCGCCAGCAGTCAAAAGACAGATAAAAAAGAGACCCAGTACTTC,CASSQKTDKKETQYF
few,TRBJ2-5,TRBD2,TRBV27,TGTGCCAGCAAGGATAGCGGGGGACCACAAGAGACCCAGTACTTC,CASKDSGGPQETQYF
few,TRBJ1-6,TRBD1,TRBV5-6,TGTGCCAGCAGCTGGGGGACAGGGAACAATTCACCCCTCCACTTT,CASSWGTGNNSPLHF
-,TRBJ2-5,-,TRBV20-1,TGCAGTGCTCCGCTTTCGACTCAGGCGGCGACCCAGTACTTC,CSAPLSTQAATQYF
-,TRBJ2-2,-,TRBV6-5,TGTGCCAGCAGTTACTTGAAGGGCGGGGAGCTGTTTTTT,CASSYLKGGELFF